Each of the 32 T cell receptor beta chains below was sequenced from the same sample in a study of vaccination effects on CD4 cells after COVID-19. These receptors' targets are unknown. Pools of viral peptides were used by the ViraFEST assay to expand antigen-specific CD4+ T cells ahead of sequencing. Having been cultured for 10 days, the cells underwent CD4+ T cell isolation. Each participant was given two doses of one vaccine (BNT162b2 or mRNA-1273). The data were produced by immunoSEQ multiplex PCR, yet TCRdb's version contains in-frame clones alone and is incomplete. This table has 20,000 to 25,000 clones, 60% to 75% appearing once. Here the sequenced sample was CD4+ T cells from PBMCs cultured with HCoV-NL63 spike peptides, taken after COVID-19 vaccination. All receptors come from a human donor who received a COVID-19 vaccine.

The genes are TRBV18 and TRBJ2-3, with D tentatively TRBD2 (5 bases). The CDR3 is 14 residues long. V shed 3 bases and J shed 3 bases, with 10 bases lying between them. The germline V gene has CDR1 KGHSH and CDR2 LQKENI. This CDR3 is CASSPYEGTDTQYF. CDR3 sequence (DNA): TGTGCCAGCTCACCGTATGAGGGTACAGATACGCAGTATTTT. The full variable domain, completed using reference TRBV18 and TRBJ2-3, is NAGVMQNPRHLVRRRGQEARLRCSPMKGHSHVYWYRQLPEEGLKFMVYLQKENIIDESGMPKERFSAEFPKEGPSILRIQQVVRGDSAAYFCASSPYEGTDTQYFGPGTRLTVL.

This clone was seen a handful of times. The chain employs TRBV6-6 and TRBJ2-7, with 9 nucleotides matching TRBD2. The length of the CDR3 is 16 residues. Germline CDR1 is MNHNY and CDR2 is SVGAGI (reference sequence). Trimming cost V 2 bases and J 7 bases; bases outside gene matches: 12. CDR3 region: CASSYGRRGGRWEQYF. Here the CDR3 DNA reads TGTGCCAGCAGTTACGGACGGCGGGGGGGTAGGTGGGAGCAGTACTTC.

This clone was seen more than once but under ten times. J is TRBJ1-3 and V is TRBV5-6, with 8 bases matching TRBD1. The CDR3 is 17 amino acids. V was clipped by 4 bases and J by 5 bases; unmatched bases: 14. Germline assignment: CDR1 SGHDT and CDR2 YYEEEE. CDR3 residues: CASSLGQEGVRRNTIYF. CDR3 in DNA: TGTGCCAGCAGCCTGGGACAGGAAGGGGTTAGAAGAAACACCATATATTTT.

This rearrangement joins TRBV12-5 to TRBJ2-1; 7 bases align to TRBD2. Per germline, CDR1 LGHNT and CDR2 FRNRAP. J gave up 5 bases and V 0 bases, and 4 bases lay outside the gene matches. CDR3 size: 15 residues. The chain's CDR3 is CASGLVASGNNEQFF. The CDR3 nucleotides are TGTGCTAGTGGTTTGGTGGCTAGCGGAAACAATGAGCAGTTCTTC.

The V gene is TRBV7-2, the J gene TRBJ1-1; D is unresolved. Trimming cost V 2 bases and J 6 bases, with 13 bases left between them. The CDR3 spans 14 residues. Per the germline V gene, CDR1 is SGHTA and CDR2 is FQGNSA. CDR3 loop: CASSLYPGSSEAFF. The CDR3 bases are TGTGCCAGCAGCTTATATCCGGGATCCTCTGAAGCTTTCTTT.

This clone was recorded a few times. This sequence joins TRBV19 and TRBJ2-1, with TRBD1 matching 11 bases. From germline, CDR1 is LNHDA and CDR2 SQIVND (reference sequence). CDR3 length: 16 amino acids. Trimming removed 10 bases from V and 4 bases from J; junction bases left unmatched: 12. The CDR3 DNA follows: TGTGCCACCGAACTTGACCGGGACAGGGGGTACAATGAGCAGTTCTTC. This encodes CATELDRDRGYNEQFF.

This clone has only a few counts. The chain recombines TRBV5-1 with TRBJ2-7, with D perhaps TRBD2 (5 bases). The CDR3 is 15 amino acids. V was shortened by 0 bases and J by 6 bases, with 16 bases between the two germline ends. Per germline, CDR1 SGHRS and CDR2 YFSETQ. CDR3 loop: CASSLDGMEDSEQYF. As DNA, the CDR3 is TGCGCCAGCAGCTTGGACGGGATGGAGGATTCCGAGCAGTACTTC.

This clone has only a few counts. The rearrangement uses TRBV18 and TRBJ1-4; D gene unclear. Trimming removed 4 bases at V and 0 bases at J, with 9 bases between. The CDR3 length is 15 residues. The germline V gene has CDR1 KGHSH and CDR2 LQKENI. CDR3 DNA sequence: TGTGCCAGCTCACGGAGCACCGCAACTAATGAAAAACTGTTTTTT. It translates to CASSRSTATNEKLFF.

V usage is TRBV20-1 and J usage is TRBJ1-3; unclear D gene. CDR1 is DFQATT, CDR2 SNEGSKA, per germline (reference sequence). The CDR3 spans 15 residues. V lost 3 bases to trimming and J lost 0 bases, with 12 bases between them. The CDR3: CSASPGPFSGNTIYF. The CDR3, as DNA: TGCAGTGCTAGTCCCGGTCCCTTCTCTGGAAACACCATATATTTT.

This chain joins TRBV5-4 and TRBJ1-2; the match to TRBD1 covers 7 bases. V dropped 3 bases and J dropped 2; count of bases not matched to a gene: 7. The CDR3 totals 15 residues. Germline V gene sequence: CDR1 SGHNT, CDR2 YYREEE (reference sequence). Here the CDR3 DNA reads TGTGCCAGCAGCTCCCGCACAGGGGCCAACTATGGCTACACCTTC. Encoded protein: CASSSRTGANYGYTF.

V is TRBV9 and J is TRBJ1-6; 8 bases line up with TRBD1. Trimming cost V 3 bases and J 10 bases; bases outside gene matches: 9. The CDR3 is made up of 15 amino acids. Germline V gene sequence: CDR1 SGDLS, CDR2 YYNGEE. The CDR3 loop reads CASSASTGVRSPLHF. The CDR3 nucleotides are TGTGCCAGCAGCGCGTCGACAGGGGTTAGGTCACCCCTCCACTTT. The full variable domain, rest sourced from reference TRBV9 and TRBJ1-6, is DSGVTQTPKHLITATGQRVTLRCSPRSGDLSVYWYQQSLDQGLQFLIQYYNGEERAKGNILERFSAQQFPDLHSELNLSSLELGDSALYFCASSASTGVRSPLHFGNGTRLTVT.

This chain uses TRBV5-1 with TRBJ1-1; D possibly corresponds to TRBD1 (5 bases). Trimming shortened V by 0 bases and J by 5 bases, and 11 bases separated the two germline ends. Germline V gene sequence: CDR1 SGHRS, CDR2 YFSETQ. CDR3 length: 14 residues. The CDR3 protein is CASSLVGHGTEAFF. CDR3 DNA: TGCGCCAGCAGCTTGGTGGGGCATGGAACTGAAGCTTTCTTT.

The rearrangement joins TRBV7-9 to TRBJ1-1; D is unresolved. The germline V gene has CDR1 SEHNR and CDR2 FQNEAQ (reference sequence). Between the trimmed V and J ends, which lost 5 bases and 10 bases, there was a span of 29 bases. The CDR3 extends over 17 amino acids. CDR3 amino acids: CASSRITQRDDTRAAFF. The CDR3 coding sequence is TGTGCCAGCAGCCGGATCACACAGAGGGATGATACGCGGGCAGCTTTCTTT.

The CDR3 here is CASSQIAGGSYEQYF. Here the CDR3 DNA reads TGTGCCAGCAGCCAAATAGCGGGAGGCTCCTACGAGCAGTACTTC. This sequence joins TRBV14 and TRBJ2-7, with 10 nucleotides matching TRBD2. Germline values: CDR1 SGHDN, CDR2 FVKESK. The CDR3 has 15 residues. The ends lost 2 bases at V and 0 bases at J; junction bases unmatched: 1.

The sample holds one count of this clone. This chain connects TRBV7-2 to TRBJ2-1; the D is unclear. CDR1 is SGHTA and CDR2 is FQGNSA in the germline V gene. V lost 2 bases, J lost 4 bases, and 12 bases lay in between. This CDR3 has 15 amino acids. The CDR3 sequence is CASSLLNRRYNEQFF. DNA of the CDR3: TGTGCCAGCAGCTTATTGAATCGGCGGTACAATGAGCAGTTCTTC.

The chain is built from TRBV5-1 and TRBJ2-7; 7 bases align to TRBD1. The germline V gene encodes CDR1 SGHRS and CDR2 YFSETQ. This CDR3 is 15 amino acids long. The J segment lost 3 bases and the V segment lost 5 bases, leaving 11 bases of the junction unmatched. The CDR3 region is CASSSLGTDDYEQYF. Written as DNA, the CDR3 is TGCGCCAGCAGTTCCCTTGGGACAGACGACTACGAGCAGTACTTC.

This chain joins TRBV19 and TRBJ2-3; D not certain. Trimming shortened V by 1 base and J by 3 bases, and 11 bases separated the two germline ends. CDR3 length equals 15 residues. The germline V gene encodes CDR1 LNHDA and CDR2 SQIVND (reference sequence). CDR3 sequence: CASSIGGSTTDTQYF. The CDR3 coding sequence is TGTGCCAGTAGTATAGGTGGGTCCACTACAGATACGCAGTATTTT.

This chain connects TRBV6-5 to TRBJ2-7; the match to TRBD2 covers 7 bases. The trim removed 4 bases at V and 3 bases at J, leaving 0 bases unmatched. This CDR3 comprises 12 residues. Germline loops: CDR1 MNHEY, CDR2 SVGAGI. The CDR3 coding sequence is TGTGCCAGCAGTTCTAGCGGCTACGAGCAGTACTTC. Encoded protein: CASSSSGYEQYF.

This chain links TRBV19 with TRBJ1-4; 9 bases match TRBD1. In germline, CDR1 is LNHDA, CDR2 SQIVND (reference sequence). CDR3 length: 15 residues. The ends lost 4 bases at V and 8 bases at J; junction bases unmatched: 8. The CDR3 loop reads CASSKSGTGYEKLFF. The CDR3 nucleotides are TGTGCCAGTAGTAAATCCGGGACAGGGTACGAAAAACTGTTTTTT. The full variable domain, in which reference TRBV19 and TRBJ1-4 provide the parts outside the CDR3, is DGGITQSPKYLFRKEGQNVTLSCEQNLNHDAMYWYRQDPGQGLRLIYYSQIVNDFQKGDIAEGYSVSREKKESFPLTVTSAQKNPTAFYLCASSKSGTGYEKLFFGSGTQLSVL.

The chain uses TRBV3-1 (or the pseudogene TRBV3-2) and TRBJ2-7, with D perhaps matching TRBD2 (5 bases). The CDR3 has 14 residues. V gave up 7 bases and J gave up 3 bases, with 16 bases separating them. Germline V lookup: CDR1 LGHDT, CDR2 YNNKEL (reference sequence). CDR3 residues: CASNHNPGDYEQYF. The CDR3 nucleotides read TGTGCCAGCAACCACAACCCCGGGGACTACGAGCAGTACTTC.

This chain connects TRBV7-9 to TRBJ1-6; TRBD1 matches at 9 bases. Germline loops: CDR1 SEHNR, CDR2 FQNEAQ (reference sequence). The CDR3 contains 16 residues. The V segment lost 5 bases and the J segment 6 bases; nucleotides outside the gene matches: 8. The CDR3 nucleotides read TGTGCCAGCAGCCACAAGAGACAGGGGGGTAATTCACCCCTCCACTTT. The encoded protein is CASSHKRQGGNSPLHF.

The sample holds one count of this clone. This chain connects TRBV6-2 or TRBV6-3 to TRBJ2-7; D possibly corresponds to TRBD1 (6 bases). The CDR3 extends over 16 amino acids. The V gene lost 5 bases and the J gene lost 2 bases, with 19 bases spanning the gap. Germline assignment: CDR1 MNHEY and CDR2 SVGEGT. CDR3 nucleotide sequence: TGTGCCAGCAGTACCGGTTCCCGGGACACCCCCTACGAGCAGTACTTC. It encodes CASSTGSRDTPYEQYF.

This clone appeared a few times. The rearrangement uses TRBV10-3 and TRBJ1-6, with D possibly being TRBD1 (5 bases). CDR3 size: 14 residues. V shed 5 bases and J shed 7 bases, with 12 bases lying between them. CDR1 is ENHRY, CDR2 SYGVKD, per germline. The CDR3 sequence: CAISPGTGNSPLHF. The DNA of the CDR3 is TGTGCCATCAGTCCCGGGACGGGAAATTCACCCCTCCACTTT.

The chain joins TRBV6-5 to TRBJ1-1; possibly TRBD1 for D (5 bases). Per the germline V gene, CDR1 is MNHEY and CDR2 is SVGAGI. CDR3 length equals 11 residues. Trimming stripped 7 bases from V and 3 bases from J, with 6 bases between. CDR3: CASIGDTEAFF. The CDR3 DNA is TGTGCCAGCATAGGGGACACTGAAGCTTTCTTT.

The rearrangement links TRBV11-2 to TRBJ2-7; a possible D gene is TRBD2 (6 bases). This CDR3 is built from 16 residues. Trimming took off 5 bases at V and 0 bases at J, with 17 bases between the two ends. Germline CDR1 is SGHAT and CDR2 is FQNNGV. The CDR3 bases are TGTGCCAGCAGCGGTTCAGCTGGGGGGAGCTCCTACGAGCAGTACTTC. It is translated as CASSGSAGGSSYEQYF.

This clone occurred once. The CDR3 loop reads CAISDGGVEAFF. DNA of the CDR3: TGTGCCATCAGTGACGGGGGAGTGGAAGCTTTCTTT. The V and J genes are TRBV10-3 and TRBJ1-1, with a tentative D call TRBD1 (5 bases). In germline, CDR1 is ENHRY, CDR2 SYGVKD. This CDR3 has 12 amino acids. V gave up 3 bases and J gave up 8 bases, with 10 bases separating them.

The V call is TRBV4-2, the J call TRBJ2-7; a possible D gene is TRBD2 (7 bases). V was cut by 1 base and J by 4 bases, with 17 bases left in between. This CDR3 comprises 16 residues. Germline V gene sequence: CDR1 LGHNA, CDR2 YNFKEQ. The DNA of the CDR3 is TGTGCCAGCAGCCAAGGAGGGGGGGCCTCTCAGTACGAGCAGTACTTC. It translates to CASSQGGGASQYEQYF.

The CDR3 coding sequence is TGTGCCAGAGGGGAGAGCAATCAGCCCCAGCATTTT. Amino acid sequence: CARGESNQPQHF. The chain is built from TRBV21-1 and TRBJ1-5. TRBV21-1 is tagged as a pseudogene. The CDR3 has 12 residues.

The chain couples TRBV11-2 to TRBJ2-3; TRBD2 aligns across 11 bases. CDR1 is SGHAT, CDR2 FQNNGV, per germline. The CDR3 is 16 residues long. Trimming at V came to 4 bases and at J to 6 bases, leaving 9 bases not matched to a gene. This chain's CDR3 is CASSSYSGGDGDTQYF. The CDR3 nucleotides read TGTGCCAGCAGCTCCTATAGCGGGGGGGACGGCGATACGCAGTATTTT.

The chain carries TRBV18 and TRBJ1-4; the match to TRBD1 covers 7 bases. CDR1 is KGHSH, CDR2 LQKENI, per germline. The CDR3 runs 17 residues. The J segment lost 3 bases and the V segment lost 6 bases, leaving 13 bases of the junction unmatched. The CDR3 protein is CASSKIGTVHSNEKLFF. The CDR3 DNA is TGTGCCAGCTCGAAGATAGGGACAGTTCATTCTAATGAAAAACTGTTTTTT.

V usage is TRBV30 and J usage is TRBJ1-4; TRBD1 is a possible D gene (5 bases). The V and J ends lost 4 bases and 4 bases respectively, with 13 bases between them. CDR1 and CDR2 (germline): GTSNPN, SVGIG (reference sequence). CDR3 length: 14 amino acids. The CDR3 DNA sequence: TGTGCCTGGATGAGGGGCGGAAGTAATGAAAAACTGTTTTTT. Its translation: CAWMRGGSNEKLFF.

This sequence joins TRBV30 and TRBJ2-3; D might be TRBD2 (6 bases). The CDR3 has 13 amino acids. V was pared by 3 bases and J by 4 bases, with 11 bases between. Germline values: CDR1 GTSNPN, CDR2 SVGIG (reference sequence). The CDR3 nucleotides read TGTGCCTGGAGCCGCCGGAGGGCAGATACGCAGTATTTT. Translating gives CAWSRRRADTQYF.